Only a few counts were recorded for the clone carrying this T cell receptor beta chain. The antigen is unknown. The data were taken from a study of regulatory T cells in long-lasting Graves disease. Study information: The term persistent Graves' disease signified upward of 5 years on antithyroid drugs with positive TSH receptor antibodies. General study points: Segments TRBV28, TRBJ1-2 and TRBJ2-5 showed preferential usage in persistent disease. The sample size was small, and this may have reduced accuracy.

V was shortened by 0 bases and J by 3 bases, with 11 bases between the two germline ends. The CDR3 length is 14 residues. Per the germline V gene, CDR1 is DFQATT and CDR2 is SNEGSKA (reference sequence). Time point given: persistent/refractory GD, antithyroid drugs over 5 years with positive TRAb. PBMCs were the source of the RNA used for TCR sequencing. EDTA tubes received nine milliliters of drawn peripheral blood. Arm-PCR of CDR3 regions and iRepertoire HTBI primers were the basis on which TCR beta libraries were built. MiXCR was run by TCRdb on the multiplex PCR reads, yielding one entry per CDR3 protein. The table shows fewer than 400,000 distinct CDR3 sequences, with roughly 20% occurring only once.

The source material was peripheral blood mononuclear cells (PBMCs), sampled when the disease was refractory, from a patient treated with antithyroid drugs. The chain joins TRBV20-1 to TRBJ2-5; D unresolved. This TCR derives from a female donor with Graves disease. The CDR3 DNA follows: TGCAGTGCTAGAGATATGTCAGCCGAAGAGACCCAGTACTTC. Its translation: CSARDMSAEETQYF.